This T cell receptor beta chain was found in a study of blood T cell repertoires in COVID-19. Study summary: Material from acute and convalescent COVID-19 was sourced from the United States, Italy and Spain. The analysed material was cDNA or gDNA that came from T cells, B-cell-depleted T cells, or PBMCs.

This clone was observed a few times. Source study methods: How many nucleated cells were present was estimated from reference gene primer amplification. Sequencing used immunoSEQ multiplex PCR; TCRdb keeps in-frame clones, though not all of them. Clonal size and the V and J genes are those of that table, whereas D and trimming came from the DNA. The sample has over 100,000 clones, more than 75% seen once. This CDR3 region has 13 residues. Trimming at V came to 6 bases and at J to 6 bases, leaving 7 bases not matched to a gene. Germline CDR1 reads MNHEY; CDR2 reads SVGAGI. The gene calls are TRBV6-5 and TRBJ2-7; 8 positions agree with TRBD2. The sequence came from a man in his sixties with acute or convalescent COVID-19. Input material: peripheral blood. The CDR3 coding sequence is TGTGCCAGCAGGGACGGGACTAGGGCCGAGCAGTACTTC. It yields the protein CASRDGTRAEQYF.